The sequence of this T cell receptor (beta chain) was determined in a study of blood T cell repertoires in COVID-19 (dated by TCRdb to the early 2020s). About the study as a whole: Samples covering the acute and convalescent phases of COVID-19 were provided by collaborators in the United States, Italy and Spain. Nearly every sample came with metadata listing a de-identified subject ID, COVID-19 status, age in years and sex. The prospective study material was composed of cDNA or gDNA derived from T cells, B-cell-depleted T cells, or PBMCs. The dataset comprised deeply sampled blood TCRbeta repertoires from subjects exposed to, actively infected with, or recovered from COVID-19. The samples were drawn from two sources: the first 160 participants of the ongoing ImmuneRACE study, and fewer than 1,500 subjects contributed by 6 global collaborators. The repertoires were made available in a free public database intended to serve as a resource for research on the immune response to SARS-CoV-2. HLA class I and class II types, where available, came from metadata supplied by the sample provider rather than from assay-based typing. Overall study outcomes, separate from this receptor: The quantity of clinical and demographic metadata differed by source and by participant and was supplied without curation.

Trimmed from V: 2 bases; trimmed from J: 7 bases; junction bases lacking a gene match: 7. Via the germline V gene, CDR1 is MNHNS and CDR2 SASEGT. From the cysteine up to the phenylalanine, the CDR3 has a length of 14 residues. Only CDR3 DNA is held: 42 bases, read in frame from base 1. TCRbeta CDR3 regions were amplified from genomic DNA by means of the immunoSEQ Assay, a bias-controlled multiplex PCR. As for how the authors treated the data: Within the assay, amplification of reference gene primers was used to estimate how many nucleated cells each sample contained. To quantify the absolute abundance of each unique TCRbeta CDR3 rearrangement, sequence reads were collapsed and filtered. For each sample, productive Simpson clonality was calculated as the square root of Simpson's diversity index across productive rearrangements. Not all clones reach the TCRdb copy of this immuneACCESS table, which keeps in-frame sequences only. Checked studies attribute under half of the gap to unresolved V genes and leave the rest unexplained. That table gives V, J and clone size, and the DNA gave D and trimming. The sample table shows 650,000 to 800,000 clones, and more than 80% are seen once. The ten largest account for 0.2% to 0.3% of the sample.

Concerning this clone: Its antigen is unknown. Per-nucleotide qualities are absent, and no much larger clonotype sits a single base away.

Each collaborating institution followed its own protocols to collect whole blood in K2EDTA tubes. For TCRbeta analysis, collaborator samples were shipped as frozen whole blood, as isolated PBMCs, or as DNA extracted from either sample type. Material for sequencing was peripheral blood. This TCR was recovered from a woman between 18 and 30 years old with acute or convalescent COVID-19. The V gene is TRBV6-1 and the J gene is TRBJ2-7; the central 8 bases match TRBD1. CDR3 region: CASSETPGGAEQYF. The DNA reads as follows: TGTGCCAGCAGTGAAACGCCAGGGGGCGCAGAGCAGTACTTC.